This T cell receptor (beta chain) was profiled in a study of blood T cell repertoires in COVID-19. Whole-study context: The origin of the acute and convalescent COVID-19 samples was the United States, Italy and Spain. The analysed material was cDNA or gDNA that came from T cells, B-cell-depleted T cells, or PBMCs.

This clone appeared once. Trimming took 6 bases from V and 0 from J, leaving 22 bases between them. The CDR3 consists of 18 residues. Germline V gene lookup returns CDR1 MRHNA and CDR2 SNTAGT. Original analysis: Reference gene primers were amplified, and this amplification served to estimate nucleated cell counts. Data came from immunoSEQ multiplex PCR; TCRdb stores just in-frame clones and leaves some out. The DNA was the basis for D and trimming; V, J and clone size are from that table. Seen here are 150,000 to 190,000 clones, roughly 72% observed once, and the top ten hold about 3.8%. This sequence originates from a woman of 80 years or more with acute or convalescent COVID-19. The chain combines TRBV6-4 with TRBJ2-3; no clear D gene. Sequencing was done on a sample of peripheral blood. As DNA, the CDR3 is TGTGCCAGCAGCCGCCCTACCAAAGACTCCTCTAGCACAGATACGCAGTATTTT. It encodes CASSRPTKDSSSTDTQYF.